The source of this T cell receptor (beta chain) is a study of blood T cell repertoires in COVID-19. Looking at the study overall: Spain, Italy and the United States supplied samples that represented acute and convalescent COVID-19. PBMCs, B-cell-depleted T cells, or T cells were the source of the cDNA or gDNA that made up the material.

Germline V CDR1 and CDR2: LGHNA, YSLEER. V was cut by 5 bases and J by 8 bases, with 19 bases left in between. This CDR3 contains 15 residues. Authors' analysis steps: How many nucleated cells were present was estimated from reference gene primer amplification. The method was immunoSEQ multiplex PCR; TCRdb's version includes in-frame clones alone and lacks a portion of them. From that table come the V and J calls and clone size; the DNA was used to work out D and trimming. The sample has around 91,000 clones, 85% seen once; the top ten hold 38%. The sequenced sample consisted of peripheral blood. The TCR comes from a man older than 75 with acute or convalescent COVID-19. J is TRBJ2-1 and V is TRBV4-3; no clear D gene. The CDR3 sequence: CASSKELVSSYEQFF. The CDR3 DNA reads TGCGCCAGCAGCAAGGAGTTGGTTAGTAGTTATGAGCAGTTCTTC.